The rows below give T cell receptor beta chains drawn from one sample of a study of T cells in Graves' hyperthyroidism and ophthalmopathy. TCRdb re-analysed the multiplex PCR reads in MiXCR, keeping a single row per CDR3 protein. The sample includes almost 500,000 distinct CDR3 sequences, 20% to 25% seen only once; the top ten take around 50%. Sequenced: blood. Receptors originate from a woman between 65 and 79 years old with Graves' ophthalmopathy. Each CDR3 is given with its conserved first and last residue. Each record gives: J gene, V gene, CDR3 protein.

TRBJ1-5 | TRBV18 | CASSPTGRGGNQPQHF
TRBJ2-3 | TRBV6-1 | CASSRSAGVSTDTQYF
TRBJ1-2 | TRBV2 | CASSERQGLVYGYTF
TRBJ2-5 | TRBV12-3/TRBV12-4 | CASSLLWGGAETQYF
TRBJ1-6 | TRBV30 | CAWCSGYSPLHF
TRBJ1-1 | TRBV12-3/TRBV12-4 | CASSFDRGVTEAFF
TRBJ1-2 | TRBV5-6 | CASSPTGLHGYTF
TRBJ2-1 | TRBV15 | CATSRGEGLDNEQFF
TRBJ2-7 | TRBV5-5 | CASTVPAYEQYF
TRBJ2-2 | TRBV11-2 | CASSLAQTGELFF
TRBJ2-3 | TRBV10-2 | CASSEGRLAVTDTQYF
TRBJ2-7 | TRBV5-4 | CASSGQGVTYEQYF
TRBJ2-5 | TRBV19 | CASSIGDGPQETQYF
TRBJ2-3 | TRBV28 | CASSSGQVGTDTQYF
TRBJ2-6 | TRBV5-1 | CASSLTGVHSGANVLTF
TRBJ2-5 | TRBV5-6 | CASSLTPTGQETQYF
TRBJ1-1 | TRBV3-1 | CASSQAPGANTEAFF
TRBJ1-4 | TRBV6-1 | CAGSEYVRGSAKLFF
TRBJ1-2 | TRBV30 | CAWRPSTDYGYTF
TRBJ2-3 | TRBV5-5 | CASSPSPSGGTFTDTQYF
TRBJ2-7 | TRBV6-2/TRBV6-3 | CASSRTGGKYEQYF
TRBJ2-1 | TRBV7-2 | CASSWGPRGPYNEQFF
TRBJ2-7 | TRBV7-8 | CASSSLDFNEQYF
TRBJ2-1 | TRBV6-5 | CASSYSGRRTSGWFSYNEQFF
TRBJ2-7 | TRBV6-1 | CASGLGTGATYEQYF
TRBJ2-7 | TRBV12-3/TRBV12-4 | CASLMTGTGGAEQYF
TRBJ2-1 | TRBV28 | CASSSTSGNNEQFF
TRBJ2-3 | TRBV5-1 | CASSLVGASVSTDTQYF
TRBJ2-7 | TRBV12-3/TRBV12-4 | CASRLDLNSGEQYF
TRBJ1-5 | TRBV2 | CASRRDRGANQPQHF
TRBJ2-3 | TRBV5-1 | CASSLSTGPTDTQYF
TRBJ1-1 | TRBV10-3 | CAISGVPGQKAEAFF
TRBJ2-7 | TRBV11-2 | CASSLLAGGEQYF
TRBJ1-1 | TRBV19 | CASSIPTGQAKGTEAFF
TRBJ2-1 | TRBV3-1 | CASSPLTSGHNEQFF
TRBJ2-2 | TRBV20-1 | CSAGSLAGGMAGELFF
TRBJ2-7 | TRBV20-1 | CSARGLLGTSSYEQYF
TRBJ1-2 | TRBV6-1 | CASSELGPNGYTF
TRBJ2-3 | TRBV3-1 | CASSQGLQVEAQYF
TRBJ2-1 | TRBV11-3 | CASSLRGSGSHNEQFF
TRBJ1-2 | TRBV29-1 | CSVDVDRDYGYTF
TRBJ1-4 | TRBV30 | CAWSAKTGEVVKLFF
TRBJ2-1 | TRBV24-1 | CATSDPGLVEQFF
TRBJ2-7 | TRBV7-2 | CASSFPNQGEQYF
TRBJ2-7 | TRBV30 | CAWSVGLLYEQYF
TRBJ1-4 | TRBV5-1 | CASSLGGSGNEKLFF
TRBJ1-4 | TRBV28 | CASSPRTGGGSEELFF
TRBJ2-3 | TRBV15 | CATSLGTASTDTQYF
TRBJ1-2 | TRBV9 | CASSLLEGYGYTF
TRBJ2-4 | TRBV5-6 | CASSLNGQGLNIQYF
TRBJ2-2 | TRBV28 | CASSEAGGTGELFF